The rows below give T cell receptor beta chains drawn from one sample of a study of control samples from healthy donors and cancer patients. Produced via immunoSEQ multiplex PCR; TCRdb's table is partial and in-frame only. This table holds around 55,000 clones, roughly 87% found once. The sample comprised blood. Every receptor here comes from a man over 45 in good health. Both conserved end residues are trimmed from each CDR3. Each record gives: J gene, V gene, clone size, D gene, CDR3 protein. D genes are given only for firm matches. Size is stated for part of the rows, as once, few or many counts, or as a class when the clone is expanded.

TRBJ2-7	TRBV28	-	-	ASSLTVSSYEQY
TRBJ2-2	TRBV28	once	-	ASSRAKGGELF
TRBJ2-1	TRBV4-3	-	-	ASSQDGLSNEQF
TRBJ2-3	TRBV7-7	-	TRBD1	ASSPDRGTDTQY
TRBJ1-2	TRBV28	-	-	ASQGPNPPGYT
TRBJ2-5	TRBV18	-	TRBD1	ASSPIPQGEETQY
TRBJ2-7	TRBV30	-	TRBD2	AWREQTSGRARQY
TRBJ2-7	TRBV28	-	TRBD1	ASGVVGTASYEQY
TRBJ1-4	TRBV5-1	-	-	ASSDPAQTATNEKLF
TRBJ2-7	TRBV7-6	-	TRBD2	ASSPSGLAVYYEQY
TRBJ1-6	TRBV19	-	-	ASSIGKGRNSPLH
TRBJ1-1	TRBV7-2	-	-	ASSLVYEAF
TRBJ2-1	TRBV27	-	-	ASSLFSYGSPEVNEQF
TRBJ1-5	TRBV5-3	-	-	ARKVSDQPQH
TRBJ2-7	TRBV12-3/TRBV12-4	-	TRBD2	ASSLALLREEY
TRBJ2-1	TRBV4-3	-	-	ASSQDDSYNEQF
TRBJ2-5	TRBV10-3	-	TRBD2	AISESGLATGETQY
TRBJ1-1	TRBV28	-	TRBD1	ATDRTGGMNTEAF
TRBJ1-6	TRBV12-3/TRBV12-4	-	-	ASSLRYDSPLH
TRBJ2-1	TRBV10-2	-	-	ASSGSLPYNEQF